These T cell receptor beta chains were read from a single sample in a study of blood T cell repertoires in COVID-19. Sequencing was performed with immunoSEQ multiplex PCR; in TCRdb, only in-frame clones are kept and a portion is missing. Of about 120,000 clones listed, about 74% are singletons. The sequencing input was peripheral blood. These TCRs come from a man aged 55 to 70 with acute or convalescent COVID-19. Each CDR3 is given with its conserved first and last residue. A D gene is named only where the DNA matches it firmly. Clone size is given for some rows only: seen once, a few or many times, or a class if the clone is expanded.

v_gene: TRBV15
d_gene: .
j_gene: TRBJ1-5
len: 18
abundance: .
CDR3aa: CATSRDGPHRESNQPQHF
CDR3nt: TGTGCCACCAGCAGAGATGGCCCCCACAGGGAAAGCAATCAGCCCCAGCATTTT

v_gene: TRBV11-2
d_gene: .
j_gene: TRBJ1-1
len: 13
abundance: .
CDR3aa: CASSFSLNTEAFF
CDR3nt: TGTGCCAGCAGCTTTTCTTTGAACACTGAAGCTTTCTTT

v_gene: TRBV29-1
d_gene: TRBD1
j_gene: TRBJ2-2
len: 14
abundance: .
CDR3aa: CSVTGQTNTGELFF
CDR3nt: TGCAGCGTGACGGGACAGACGAACACCGGGGAGCTGTTTTTT

v_gene: TRBV12-3/TRBV12-4
d_gene: .
j_gene: TRBJ2-1
len: 11
abundance: .
CDR3aa: CASSPGNEQFF
CDR3nt: TGTGCCAGCAGCCCCGGGAATGAGCAGTTCTTC

v_gene: TRBV5-1
d_gene: TRBD1
j_gene: TRBJ2-1
len: 16
abundance: .
CDR3aa: CASRTLTGGPYNEQFF
CDR3nt: TGCGCCAGCAGAACGCTCACAGGGGGGCCCTACAATGAGCAGTTCTTC

v_gene: TRBV7-3
d_gene: TRBD2
j_gene: TRBJ2-3
len: 15
abundance: .
CDR3aa: CASSLSGGAGDTQYF
CDR3nt: TGTGCCAGCAGCTTATCCGGGGGGGCCGGAGATACGCAGTATTTT

v_gene: TRBV14
d_gene: TRBD1
j_gene: TRBJ1-4
len: 14
abundance: .
CDR3aa: CASSPGTGSGLLFF
CDR3nt: TGTGCCAGCAGCCCTGGGACAGGTTCAGGTCTACTGTTTTTT

v_gene: TRBV5-8
d_gene: .
j_gene: TRBJ2-5
len: 13
abundance: .
CDR3aa: CASSLGQQETQYF
CDR3nt: TGTGCCAGCAGCTTGGGGCAGCAAGAGACCCAGTACTTC

v_gene: TRBV7-2
d_gene: TRBD1
j_gene: TRBJ1-4
len: 15
abundance: .
CDR3aa: CASSLTTGLGEKLFF
CDR3nt: TGTGCCAGCAGCTTGACGACAGGGCTGGGCGAAAAACTGTTTTTT

v_gene: TRBV27
d_gene: .
j_gene: TRBJ2-3
len: 18
abundance: .
CDR3aa: CASSLRAITSPSTDTQYF
CDR3nt: TGTGCCAGCAGTTTGAGGGCTATAACCAGTCCTAGCACAGATACGCAGTATTTT

v_gene: TRBV6-1
d_gene: .
j_gene: TRBJ1-4
len: 16
abundance: .
CDR3aa: CASSEQGTPSLWKLFF
CDR3nt: TGTGCCAGCAGTGAACAAGGGACACCCTCTTTGTGGAAACTGTTTTTT

v_gene: TRBV7-2
d_gene: TRBD1
j_gene: TRBJ2-1
len: 11
abundance: .
CDR3aa: CASSERTGQFF
CDR3nt: TGTGCCAGCAGCGAGAGGACAGGTCAGTTCTTC

v_gene: TRBV6-5
d_gene: .
j_gene: TRBJ2-7
len: 15
abundance: medium-sized
CDR3aa: CASSYSPGSSYEQYF
CDR3nt: TGTGCCAGCAGTTACTCTCCAGGGTCAAGCTACGAGCAGTACTTC

v_gene: TRBV6-5
d_gene: TRBD1
j_gene: TRBJ2-7
len: 15
abundance: .
CDR3aa: CASSTPPDRGYEQYF
CDR3nt: TGTGCCAGCAGTACCCCCCCGGACAGGGGCTACGAGCAGTACTTC

v_gene: TRBV5-1
d_gene: TRBD1
j_gene: TRBJ1-1
len: 14
abundance: once
CDR3aa: CASSVQGPSTEAFF
CDR3nt: TGCGCCAGCAGCGTACAGGGGCCCTCCACTGAAGCTTTCTTT

v_gene: TRBV9
d_gene: .
j_gene: TRBJ1-1
len: 13
abundance: .
CDR3aa: CASSVVDSFEAFF
CDR3nt: TGTGCCAGCAGCGTAGTGGACAGCTTTGAAGCTTTCTTT

v_gene: TRBV2
d_gene: .
j_gene: TRBJ1-2
len: 15
abundance: .
CDR3aa: CASSDETTSSYGYTF
CDR3nt: TGTGCCAGCAGTGACGAGACAACCTCGAGCTATGGCTACACCTTC

v_gene: TRBV6-5
d_gene: TRBD1
j_gene: TRBJ1-1
len: 14
abundance: .
CDR3aa: CASSPGGPNTEAFF
CDR3nt: TGTGCCAGCAGTCCAGGGGGGCCGAACACTGAAGCTTTCTTT

v_gene: TRBV5-1
d_gene: TRBD2
j_gene: TRBJ2-7
len: 15
abundance: .
CDR3aa: CASSLASGYSYEQYF
CDR3nt: TGCGCCAGCAGCTTGGCTAGCGGTTACTCCTACGAGCAGTACTTC

v_gene: TRBV12-5
d_gene: .
j_gene: TRBJ2-3
len: 13
abundance: .
CDR3aa: CASGPRIADTQYF
CDR3nt: TGTGCTAGTGGTCCGCGTATCGCAGATACGCAGTATTTT

v_gene: TRBV30
d_gene: .
j_gene: TRBJ2-7
len: 14
abundance: .
CDR3aa: CAWSGDLAGGEQYF
CDR3nt: TGTGCCTGGAGTGGGGACTTAGCAGGGGGCGAGCAGTACTTC

v_gene: TRBV2
d_gene: TRBD2
j_gene: TRBJ2-7
len: 13
abundance: few
CDR3aa: CASSEIIAGSQYF
CDR3nt: TGTGCCAGCAGTGAAATAATAGCGGGGTCTCAGTACTTC

v_gene: TRBV6-5
d_gene: TRBD1
j_gene: TRBJ1-2
len: 14
abundance: .
CDR3aa: CASNPLGQPVGYTF
CDR3nt: TGTGCCAGCAACCCATTGGGACAGCCTGTCGGCTACACCTTC

v_gene: TRBV11-3
d_gene: .
j_gene: TRBJ2-3
len: 15
abundance: .
CDR3aa: CASSRGGSRTDTQYF
CDR3nt: TGTGCCAGCAGCCGAGGGGGATCTCGAACAGATACGCAGTATTTT

v_gene: TRBV3-1/TRBV3-2
d_gene: .
j_gene: TRBJ1-1
len: 15
abundance: .
CDR3aa: CASSPLGQPNTEAFF
CDR3nt: TGTGCCAGCAGCCCCCTGGGGCAGCCGAACACTGAAGCTTTCTTT

v_gene: TRBV20-1
d_gene: .
j_gene: TRBJ1-2
len: 11
abundance: .
CDR3aa: CSAPEYDGYTF
CDR3nt: TGCAGTGCCCCGGAGTACGATGGCTACACCTTC

v_gene: TRBV7-2
d_gene: .
j_gene: TRBJ2-1
len: 15
abundance: .
CDR3aa: CASSPTGGPGNEQFF
CDR3nt: TGTGCCAGCAGCCCTACCGGAGGGCCGGGAAATGAGCAGTTCTTC

v_gene: TRBV19
d_gene: .
j_gene: TRBJ2-7
len: 14
abundance: few
CDR3aa: CASSIEGGSHEQYF
CDR3nt: TGTGCCAGTAGTATAGAGGGGGGTTCCCACGAGCAGTACTTC

v_gene: TRBV6-5
d_gene: .
j_gene: TRBJ2-1
len: 13
abundance: .
CDR3aa: CASSRGPRQSQFF
CDR3nt: TGTGCCAGCAGTCGTGGGCCCCGGCAATCGCAGTTCTTC

v_gene: TRBV13
d_gene: TRBD2
j_gene: TRBJ2-1
len: 17
abundance: few
CDR3aa: CASSSTSGGAFAYEQFF
CDR3nt: TGTGCCAGCAGCTCCACTAGCGGGGGGGCCTTCGCGTATGAGCAGTTCTTC

v_gene: TRBV6-6
d_gene: TRBD1
j_gene: TRBJ1-2
len: 14
abundance: once
CDR3aa: CASSYLGTGVGYTF
CDR3nt: TGTGCCAGCAGTTACCTCGGGACAGGGGTCGGCTACACCTTC

v_gene: TRBV6-5
d_gene: .
j_gene: TRBJ1-1
len: 14
abundance: .
CDR3aa: CASSSRGAEPEAFF
CDR3nt: TGTGCCAGCTCCTCCCGGGGGGCGGAACCTGAAGCTTTCTTT

v_gene: TRBV11-2
d_gene: .
j_gene: TRBJ1-6
len: 14
abundance: .
CDR3aa: CASSRTQNNSPLHF
CDR3nt: TGTGCCAGCAGCCGGACACAGAATAATTCACCCCTCCACTTT

v_gene: TRBV6-1
d_gene: .
j_gene: TRBJ1-2
len: 14
abundance: once
CDR3aa: CASSEGRGMNGYTF
CDR3nt: TGTGCCAGCAGTGAAGGCCGGGGGATGAATGGCTACACCTTC

v_gene: TRBV12-3/TRBV12-4
d_gene: .
j_gene: TRBJ1-2
len: 13
abundance: .
CDR3aa: CASSPRTRDGYTF
CDR3nt: TGTGCCAGCAGCCCGCGGACGAGGGATGGCTACACCTTC

v_gene: TRBV6-5
d_gene: .
j_gene: TRBJ1-2
len: 14
abundance: .
CDR3aa: CARRRMGTNYGYTF
CDR3nt: TGTGCCAGAAGACGGATGGGCACCAACTATGGCTACACCTTC

v_gene: TRBV7-2
d_gene: TRBD1
j_gene: TRBJ2-1
len: 14
abundance: few
CDR3aa: CASSLDRGRSEQFF
CDR3nt: TGTGCCAGCAGCTTAGATAGGGGGCGGTCCGAGCAGTTCTTC

v_gene: TRBV5-4
d_gene: TRBD2
j_gene: TRBJ2-1
len: 15
abundance: .
CDR3aa: CASSIKRGGGDEQFF
CDR3nt: TGTGCCAGCAGCATTAAGCGGGGGGGAGGCGATGAGCAGTTCTTC

v_gene: TRBV12-5
d_gene: .
j_gene: TRBJ1-5
len: 12
abundance: once
CDR3aa: CASGPPTGSQHF
CDR3nt: TGTGCTAGTGGCCCCCCTACGGGGTCCCAGCATTTT

v_gene: TRBV12-3/TRBV12-4
d_gene: .
j_gene: TRBJ1-1
len: 13
abundance: .
CDR3aa: CASSFQLNTEAFF
CDR3nt: TGTGCCAGCAGTTTTCAATTGAACACTGAAGCTTTCTTT

v_gene: TRBV6-5
d_gene: TRBD1
j_gene: TRBJ1-1
len: 15
abundance: .
CDR3aa: CASGTGIFMNTEAFF
CDR3nt: TGTGCCAGCGGGACAGGTATATTCATGAACACTGAAGCTTTCTTT

v_gene: TRBV5-1
d_gene: .
j_gene: TRBJ2-1
len: 16
abundance: few
CDR3aa: CASSEVQGVGLNEQFF
CDR3nt: TGCGCCAGCAGCGAGGTCCAGGGTGTGGGTTTGAATGAGCAGTTCTTC

v_gene: TRBV24-1
d_gene: .
j_gene: TRBJ1-1
len: 11
abundance: .
CDR3aa: CATSDQGEAFF
CDR3nt: TGTGCCACCAGTGATCAGGGTGAAGCTTTCTTT

v_gene: TRBV12-3/TRBV12-4
d_gene: TRBD1
j_gene: TRBJ1-1
len: 13
abundance: .
CDR3aa: CASILTGGTEAFF
CDR3nt: TGTGCCAGCATATTAACAGGGGGCACTGAAGCTTTCTTT

v_gene: TRBV7-8
d_gene: .
j_gene: TRBJ1-1
len: 14
abundance: .
CDR3aa: CASSLQQGFTEAFF
CDR3nt: TGTGCCAGCAGCTTGCAACAGGGTTTCACTGAAGCTTTCTTT

v_gene: TRBV6-1
d_gene: .
j_gene: TRBJ2-7
len: 15
abundance: .
CDR3aa: CASSEGATDGYEQYF
CDR3nt: TGTGCCAGCAGTGAAGGGGCGACCGACGGCTACGAGCAGTACTTC

v_gene: TRBV29-1
d_gene: TRBD1
j_gene: TRBJ1-2
len: 16
abundance: .
CDR3aa: CSVAGGQVGSNYGYTF
CDR3nt: TGCAGCGTTGCCGGTGGACAGGTTGGGTCTAACTATGGCTACACCTTC

v_gene: TRBV19
d_gene: TRBD1
j_gene: TRBJ1-1
len: 15
abundance: .
CDR3aa: CASSIGQGLNTEAFF
CDR3nt: TGTGCCAGTAGTATTGGACAGGGGTTGAACACTGAAGCTTTCTTT

v_gene: TRBV7-3
d_gene: TRBD1
j_gene: TRBJ2-1
len: 14
abundance: .
CDR3aa: CASSLSDRVNEQFF
CDR3nt: TGTGCCAGCAGCTTAAGCGACAGGGTGAATGAGCAGTTCTTC

v_gene: TRBV19
d_gene: TRBD2
j_gene: TRBJ2-3
len: 16
abundance: .
CDR3aa: CASRISGVGKTDTQYF
CDR3nt: TGTGCCAGTAGGATTAGCGGGGTGGGGAAGACAGATACGCAGTATTTT

v_gene: TRBV6-5
d_gene: TRBD2
j_gene: TRBJ2-7
len: 13
abundance: .
CDR3aa: CASSRTSSYEQYF
CDR3nt: TGTGCCAGCAGTAGGACTAGTTCCTACGAGCAGTACTTC

v_gene: TRBV7-7
d_gene: TRBD1
j_gene: TRBJ2-5
len: 14
abundance: .
CDR3aa: CASSLNRGQETQYF
CDR3nt: TGTGCCAGCAGCTTAAACAGGGGGCAAGAGACCCAGTACTTC

v_gene: TRBV19
d_gene: .
j_gene: TRBJ1-1
len: 14
abundance: .
CDR3aa: CASSITGRNTEAFF
CDR3nt: TGTGCCAGTAGTATAACAGGGCGGAACACTGAAGCTTTCTTT

v_gene: TRBV27
d_gene: .
j_gene: TRBJ2-2
len: 14
abundance: .
CDR3aa: CASSLYGNTGELFF
CDR3nt: TGTGCCAGCAGTTTATACGGGAACACCGGGGAGCTGTTTTTT